The next 29 T cell receptor beta chains were all read from a single sample in a study of identical twins (dated by TCRdb to the mid-2010s). Library generation was performed with 5' RACE. Instrument used: Illumina HiSeq 2000. Through fastp at Q25 and MiXCR, TCRdb rebuilt clones from the public reads, retaining in-frame beta chains. Rows with a matching CDR3 protein are joined into one entry that keeps the most common DNA and genes. The sample table contains approximately 600,000 distinct CDR3 sequences; only one count was recorded for roughly 7.1% of them. Around 1.6% of the sample comes from the top ten. The sample was also reused in another study, on yellow fever vaccine responses in identical twins.

Specimen: PBMCs. These TCRs come from a woman between 18 and 29 years old in good health.

This clonotype appeared many times. The rearrangement uses TRBV5-5 and TRBJ1-1, with unresolved D. Germline V gives CDR1 SGHKS, CDR2 YYEKEE (reference sequence). Between the trimmed V and J ends, which lost 0 bases and 2 bases, there was a span of 17 bases. The CDR3 totals 17 residues. The CDR3 nucleotides read TGTGCCAGCAGCTTGGAAAATTTGGTGGGCTTAAACACTGAAGCTTTCTTT. Its translation: CASSLENLVGLNTEAFF.

This clonotype was detected many times. The chain is built from TRBV27 and TRBJ2-2; no clear D gene. Germline V CDR1 and CDR2: MNHEY, SMNVEV (reference sequence). This CDR3 region has 14 residues. Trimming took off 10 bases at V and 0 bases at J, with 12 bases between the two ends. CDR3 sequence reads: CATKRVANTGELFF. CDR3 nucleotide sequence: TGTGCCACCAAAAGGGTCGCGAACACCGGGGAGCTGTTTTTT.

CDR3 amino acids: CSAGTGQDANYGYTF. In DNA, the CDR3 is TGCAGTGCGGGGACAGGGCAGGACGCTAACTATGGCTACACCTTC. The V gene is TRBV20-1, the J gene TRBJ1-2; 9 positions match TRBD1. The CDR3 covers 15 residues. The germline V gene has CDR1 DFQATT and CDR2 SNEGSKA (reference sequence). V lost 6 bases and J lost 0; bases outside the gene matches: 8.

The V call is TRBV27, the J call TRBJ1-6; the D gene is possibly TRBD1 (5 bases). CDR3 size: 14 residues. The V end lost 3 bases, the J end lost 10 bases, and 13 bases lay between the germline ends. Per germline, CDR1 MNHEY and CDR2 SMNVEV (reference sequence). The chain's CDR3 is CASSFYPGSSPLHF. The CDR3 DNA is TGTGCCAGCAGTTTTTACCCAGGGTCCTCACCCCTCCACTTT.

The sample holds a few counts of this clonotype. The chain uses TRBV5-4 and TRBJ2-5; D gene ambiguous. The CDR3 has 16 amino acids. Germline values: CDR1 SGHNT, CDR2 YYREEE (reference sequence). Trimming left V 4 bases short and J 1 base short, with 17 bases between. The CDR3 loop is CASSQHSGCCQETQYF. CDR3 sequence (DNA): TGTGCCAGCAGCCAACATTCTGGCTGCTGCCAAGAGACCCAGTACTTC.

The genes are TRBV15 and TRBJ2-2; 7 bases are a match to TRBD1. Germline trimming cut 4 bases from V and 6 bases from J; bases unmatched to any gene: 8. The CDR3 contains 15 residues. Germline V gene data show CDR1 as LNHNV and CDR2 as YYDKDF (reference sequence). CDR3 loop: CATSIETGAAGELFF. CDR3 nucleotide sequence: TGTGCCACCAGCATAGAAACAGGGGCGGCCGGGGAGCTGTTTTTT. Looking up the rest from reference TRBV15 and TRBJ2-2 gives the full variable domain: DAMVIQNPRYQVTQFGKPVTLSCSQTLNHNVMYWYQQKSSQAPKLLFHYYDKDFNNEADTPDNFQSRRPNTSFCFLDIRSPGLGDTAMYLCATSIETGAAGELFFGEGSRLTVL.

This clonotype occurred a few times. The chain has TRBV28 and TRBJ2-5, with D possibly called TRBD1 or TRBD2 (5 bases each). V lost 4 bases, J lost 2 bases, and 14 bases lay in between. The CDR3 extends over 15 amino acids. The germline V gene has CDR1 MDHEN and CDR2 SYDVKM. The CDR3 protein is CASSYIGTVQETQYF. The CDR3 DNA is TGTGCCAGCAGTTATATAGGGACGGTACAAGAGACCCAGTACTTC.

This clonotype was seen only a few times. J is TRBJ2-1 and V is TRBV20-1, with D tentatively TRBD2 (5 bases). Trimming pared 6 bases from V and 6 bases from J, leaving 15 bases between. The CDR3 contains 13 residues. Germline CDR1 and CDR2: DFQATT and SNEGSKA (reference sequence). The CDR3 DNA reads TGCAGTGCAAGAAAACTAGAAATCAATGAGCAGTTCTTC. Its translation: CSARKLEINEQFF.

V gene TRBV12-3 or TRBV12-4 combines with J gene TRBJ1-1; D gene uncertain. V shed 7 bases and J shed 4 bases, with 7 bases lying between them. The CDR3 is made up of 11 amino acids. In DNA, the CDR3 is TGTGCCAGCACCTTCCGCACTGAAGCTTTCTTT. Residues: CASTFRTEAFF.

This clonotype has at least ten counts. This sequence joins TRBV12-3 or TRBV12-4 and TRBJ1-1; 7 positions agree with TRBD1. CDR3 length: 13 residues. V dropped 7 bases and J dropped 3; count of bases not matched to a gene: 5. This chain's CDR3 is CASTGQIYTEAFF. The CDR3 nucleotides read TGTGCCAGCACGGGACAGATTTACACTGAAGCTTTCTTT.

Ten or more counts support this clonotype. V is TRBV29-1 and J is TRBJ2-1, with TRBD2 as a possible D gene (5 bases). The CDR3 covers 14 residues. Looked up from germline, CDR1 is SQVTM and CDR2 is ANQGSEA. With 2 bases removed from V and 3 bases from J, the gap between germline ends came to 11 bases. The CDR3 DNA follows: TGCAGCGTTGAAAAGCAGAGCGGCTACAATGAGCAGTTCTTC. It codes for CSVEKQSGYNEQFF.

This clonotype was seen ten or more times. The rearrangement uses TRBV20-1 and TRBJ2-5; no reliable D call. The CDR3 runs 10 residues. CDR1 is DFQATT and CDR2 is SNEGSKA in the germline V gene (reference sequence). The V end lost 2 bases, the J end lost 3 bases, and 1 base lay between the germline ends. CDR3 nucleotide sequence: TGCAGTGCTAGAAAAGAGACCCAGTACTTC. Amino acids: CSARKETQYF.

The sample holds many counts of this clonotype. The rearrangement uses TRBV7-3 and TRBJ2-1; no clear D gene. The V end lost 5 bases, the J end lost 10 bases, and 9 bases lay between the germline ends. This CDR3 has 11 amino acids. Looked up from germline, CDR1 is SGHTA and CDR2 is FQGTGA. CDR3 bases: TGTGCCAGCAGCCGTGGGCTAGAGCAGTTCTTC. Protein: CASSRGLEQFF. Supplemented by reference TRBV7-3 and TRBJ2-1, the full variable domain reads GAGVSQTPSNKVTEKGKYVELRCDPISGHTALYWYRQSLGQGPEFLIYFQGTGAADDSGLPNDRFFAVRPEGSVSTLKIQRTERGDSAVYLCASSRGLEQFFGPGTRLTVL.

The J gene is TRBJ2-1, the V gene TRBV2, with D perhaps TRBD1 or TRBD2 (6 bases each). The CDR3 extends over 14 amino acids. Trimming removed 7 bases at V and 0 bases at J, with 10 bases between. In germline, CDR1 is SNHLY, CDR2 FYNNEI. The CDR3 region has the DNA TGTGCCAGCAAAGGGGGGATCTCCTACAATGAGCAGTTCTTC. Encoded protein: CASKGGISYNEQFF.

The chain is built from TRBV4-2 and TRBJ2-5, with 7 bases aligning to TRBD2. The V segment lost 0 bases and the J segment 3 bases; nucleotides outside the gene matches: 1. Germline V CDR1 and CDR2: LGHNA, YNFKEQ. The CDR3 extends over 14 amino acids. CDR3 amino acids: CASSQDGREETQYF. As DNA, the CDR3 is TGTGCCAGCAGCCAAGATGGGAGGGAAGAGACCCAGTACTTC.

This clonotype was seen at least ten times. The chain joins TRBV14 to TRBJ1-1; D remains unclear. V was shortened by 3 bases and J by 4 bases, with 9 bases between the two germline ends. There are 13 residues in the CDR3. In germline, CDR1 is SGHDN, CDR2 FVKESK. The CDR3 sequence: CASSHGSSTEAFF. CDR3 nucleotide sequence: TGTGCCAGCAGCCATGGATCGTCCACTGAAGCTTTCTTT.

This clonotype was picked up many times. V and J are TRBV29-1 and TRBJ2-5, with D unclear. Per the germline V gene, CDR1 is SQVTM and CDR2 is ANQGSEA. The CDR3 totals 12 residues. V lost 5 bases and J 0 bases, leaving 7 bases between the germline ends. CDR3: CSVRRDQETQYF. For the CDR3, the DNA is TGCAGCGTTCGGAGAGACCAAGAGACCCAGTACTTC.

V gene TRBV7-9 combines with J gene TRBJ2-1, with D tentatively TRBD2 (5 bases). From germline, CDR1 is SEHNR and CDR2 FQNEAQ (reference sequence). Deletions cut 3 bases from V and 2 bases from J, with 11 bases between. The CDR3 is 15 amino acids. The CDR3 DNA sequence: TGTGCCAGCAGCTTTATGCGGGCTACCTACAATGAGCAGTTCTTC. Translation gives CASSFMRATYNEQFF.

This chain links TRBV5-1 with TRBJ2-1; D is ambiguous. Germline V CDR1 and CDR2: SGHRS, YFSETQ. V shed 4 bases and J shed 7 bases, with 18 bases lying between them. The CDR3 has 15 residues. CDR3 protein: CASSLTLGGLNEQFF. The CDR3 DNA follows: TGCGCCAGCAGCCTCACGTTGGGCGGTCTAAATGAGCAGTTCTTC.

This clonotype has just a few counts. V gene TRBV28 combines with J gene TRBJ2-7; a possible D gene is TRBD1 (5 bases). CDR3 length equals 15 residues. Germline values: CDR1 MDHEN, CDR2 SYDVKM. V was cut by 2 bases and J by 3 bases, with 14 bases left in between. CDR3 loop: CASSLDQGLGYEQYF. The CDR3, as DNA: TGTGCCAGCAGTTTAGATCAGGGTCTCGGCTACGAGCAGTACTTC.

This clonotype was found a few times. The V gene is TRBV7-7, the J gene TRBJ2-5; the match to TRBD2 covers 8 bases. With 4 bases clipped from V and 5 bases from J, the junction kept 6 bases outside the gene matches. The CDR3 covers 14 residues. Germline values: CDR1 SSHAT, CDR2 FNYEAQ (reference sequence). CDR3 amino acids: CASSSGGTRETQYF. The CDR3 DNA follows: TGTGCCAGCAGCTCGGGGGGGACGAGGGAGACCCAGTACTTC.

V and J are TRBV2 and TRBJ2-6, with D hard to call. The CDR3 has 13 amino acids. V shed 8 bases and J shed 4 bases, with 9 bases lying between them. Per the germline V gene, CDR1 is SNHLY and CDR2 is FYNNEI. CDR3 amino acids: CASLGYGANVLTF. CDR3 DNA: TGTGCCAGCCTGGGGTACGGGGCCAACGTCCTGACTTTC.

The J gene is TRBJ2-7, the V gene TRBV3-1; D call uncertain. The CDR3 has 14 residues. The germline V gene has CDR1 LGHDT and CDR2 YNNKEL (reference sequence). With 1 base removed from V and 3 bases from J, the gap between germline ends came to 10 bases. The CDR3 DNA sequence: TGTGCCAGCAGCCAAGGTTCTAGGAACTACGAGCAGTACTTC. This codes for CASSQGSRNYEQYF.

This clonotype turned up a few times. The chain is built from TRBV10-2 and TRBJ1-3, with TRBD1 as a possible D gene (6 bases). The V end was cut by 7 bases, the J end by 0 bases, with 13 bases between. Germline CDR1 is WSHSY and CDR2 is SAAADI. This CDR3 is 15 amino acids long. The CDR3 loop is CASIDRRPSGNTIYF. The CDR3 coding sequence is TGCGCCAGCATTGACAGGCGTCCCTCTGGAAACACCATATATTTT.

This clonotype was seen ten or more times. The rearrangement joins TRBV12-3 or TRBV12-4 to TRBJ1-2; weak D call: TRBD1 (6 bases). Trimming took off 8 bases at V and 3 bases at J, with 10 bases between the two ends. The CDR3 covers 12 residues. Written as DNA, the CDR3 is TGTGCCAGCGCGGGGGCGGACTATGGCTACACCTTC. Protein sequence: CASAGADYGYTF.

The V and J genes are TRBV28 and TRBJ2-1; 16 bases agree with TRBD2. The CDR3 has 16 amino acids. J was trimmed by 8 bases and V by 6 bases; bases with no gene match: 7. Per germline, CDR1 MDHEN and CDR2 SYDVKM. CDR3 loop: CASSIPGTSGRDEQFF. For the CDR3, the DNA is TGTGCCAGCAGCATACCCGGGACTAGCGGGAGGGATGAGCAGTTCTTC.

CDR3 protein: CASSSHTGGVGQPQHF. The DNA of the CDR3 is TGTGCCAGCAGCTCCCATACAGGGGGCGTTGGGCAGCCCCAGCATTTT. The V call is TRBV7-2, the J call TRBJ1-5, with 9 positions matching TRBD1. This CDR3 contains 16 residues. Germline CDR1 is SGHTA and CDR2 is FQGNSA. Trimming took 4 bases from V and 7 from J; bases not matched to a gene: 11. Combining the CDR3 with reference TRBV7-2 and TRBJ1-5 gives the whole variable domain GAGVSQSPSNKVTEKGKDVELRCDPISGHTALYWYRQSLGQGLEFLIYFQGNSAPDKSGLPSDRFSAERTGGSVSTLTIQRTQQEDSAVYLCASSSHTGGVGQPQHFGDGTRLSIL.

This clonotype was detected only a few times. This chain connects TRBV12-3 or TRBV12-4 to TRBJ2-1, with 7 bases aligning to TRBD2. The V gene end was trimmed by 6 bases and the J gene end by 9 bases; junction bases not matched to a gene: 8. The CDR3 loop spans 13 amino acids. CDR3 in amino acids: CASSPGTIGEQFF. CDR3 bases: TGTGCCAGCAGCCCCGGGACTATTGGTGAGCAGTTCTTC.

The table lists this clonotype with a few counts. V is TRBV6-1 and J is TRBJ1-2; tentatively, D is TRBD1 (5 bases). Deletions cut 6 bases from V and 3 bases from J, with 14 bases between. This CDR3 is 14 amino acids long. Germline values: CDR1 MNHNS, CDR2 SASEGT. Here the CDR3 reads CASRPGGSYYGYTF. CDR3 coding DNA: TGTGCCAGCAGACCCGGGGGAAGCTACTATGGCTACACCTTC.